Given below is one TCR beta chain in context. This specimen includes other DNA sequences encoding the same CDR3. The sample originates from a study of shared clonotypes between healthy human individuals. Libraries were prepared by immunoSEQ multiplex PCR; TCRdb keeps only in-frame clonotypes and omits some of them. The top ten clones hold 0.4% to 0.55% of a sample with about 1.1 million clones, about 80% of them seen once. Deletions cut 0 bases from V and 3 bases from J, with 9 bases between. CDR3 length: 14 residues. Germline CDR1 SGHRS, CDR2 YFSETQ. The receptor comes from a young man in good health. Some clones in this sample may be carry-over from other donors' samples. The gene calls are TRBV5-1 and TRBJ1-2; D is unresolved. Source material: memory CD4+ T cells from PBMCs. Stated subset: CD45RA-negative fraction. The CDR3: CASSLAPGDYGYTF. CDR3 in DNA: TGCGCCAGCAGCTTGGCACCAGGAGACTATGGCTACACCTTC.